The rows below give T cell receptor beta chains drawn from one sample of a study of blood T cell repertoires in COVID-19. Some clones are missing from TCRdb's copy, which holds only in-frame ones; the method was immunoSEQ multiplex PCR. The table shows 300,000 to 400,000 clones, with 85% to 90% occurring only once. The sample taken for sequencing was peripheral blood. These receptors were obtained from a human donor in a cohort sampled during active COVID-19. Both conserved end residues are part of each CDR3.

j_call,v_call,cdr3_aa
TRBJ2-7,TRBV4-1,CASSQPGRENPYEQYF
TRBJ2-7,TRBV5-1,CASSLEAGPYEQYF
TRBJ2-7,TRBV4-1,CASSPTGLAVYEQYF
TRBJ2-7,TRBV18,CASSPNPDTHEQYF
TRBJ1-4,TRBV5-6,CASSSHRGKGWYGEKLFF
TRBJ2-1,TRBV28,CASSSLAGGLNEQFF
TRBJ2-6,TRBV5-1,CASSPAPQGTFSGANVLTF
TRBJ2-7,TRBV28,CASSPTGTGGPYEQYF
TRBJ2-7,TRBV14,CASSQTVYEQYF
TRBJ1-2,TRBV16,CASSHRSRDSDYTF
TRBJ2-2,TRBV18,CASSPATSRTGELFF
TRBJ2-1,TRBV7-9,CASSLKPSGSYNEQFF
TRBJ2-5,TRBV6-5,CASSDSTSGGTQYF
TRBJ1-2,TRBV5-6,CASSLGERGNYGYTF
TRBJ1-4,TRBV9,CASSPRRGGPNEKLFF
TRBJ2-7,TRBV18,CASSPERTTPTDRRLYEQYF
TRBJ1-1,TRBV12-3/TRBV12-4,CASSQRTYTEAFF
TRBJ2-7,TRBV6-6,CASRRPGTGNYEQYF
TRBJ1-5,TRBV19,CASSPGTGVRQPQHF
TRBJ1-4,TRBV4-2,CASSQEDRGNLAEKLFF
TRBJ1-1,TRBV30,CAPKYRVVWTEAFF
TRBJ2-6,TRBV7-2,CASSLEHRAGANVLTF
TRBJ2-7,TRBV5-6,CASSLLPGQGSYEQYF
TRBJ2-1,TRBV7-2,CASSLSRGSSYNEQFF
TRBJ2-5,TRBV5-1,CASSLEGTGGQETQYF
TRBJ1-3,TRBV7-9,CASSVAGAEGNTIYF
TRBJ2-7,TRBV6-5,CASRYKQGLAYEQYF
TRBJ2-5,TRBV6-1,CASSEIVTRFDETQYF
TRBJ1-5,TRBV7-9,CASSRWDRDALGNQPQHF